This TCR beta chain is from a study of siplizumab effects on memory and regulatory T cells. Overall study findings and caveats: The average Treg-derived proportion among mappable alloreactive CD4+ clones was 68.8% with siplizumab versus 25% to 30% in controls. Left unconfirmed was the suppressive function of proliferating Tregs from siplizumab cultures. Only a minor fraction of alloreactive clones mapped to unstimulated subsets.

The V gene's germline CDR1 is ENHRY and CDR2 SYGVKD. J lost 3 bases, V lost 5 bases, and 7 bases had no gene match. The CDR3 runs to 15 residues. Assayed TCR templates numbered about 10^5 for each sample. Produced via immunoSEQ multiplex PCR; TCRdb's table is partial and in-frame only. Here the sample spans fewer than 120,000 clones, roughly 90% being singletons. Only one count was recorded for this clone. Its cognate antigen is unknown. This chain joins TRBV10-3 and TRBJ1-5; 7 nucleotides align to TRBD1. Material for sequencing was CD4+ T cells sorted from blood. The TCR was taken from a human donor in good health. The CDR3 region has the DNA TGTGCCATCAGTCCGGGACAGAAGGACAATCAGCCCCAGCATTTT. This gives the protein CAISPGQKDNQPQHF.